One and the same sample provided the 15 T cell receptor beta chains below, sequenced in a study of T cells after yellow fever vaccination. TCRdb reprocessed the 5' RACE reads with MiXCR, giving one entry per CDR3 protein. Of more than 300,000 distinct CDR3 sequences detected, about 10% appear once; the ten largest clones hold under 4%. Sequenced here: CD4+ T cells sorted from PBMCs, sampled 45 days after the yellow fever booster vaccination. All receptors come from a man aged 18 to 29 who received the YFV17D yellow fever vaccine.

This clonotype appeared a single time. The CDR3 nucleotides are TGCGCCAGCAGCCCAGTAGGGTTAGAGAACACTGAAGCTTTCTTT. Translating it yields CASSPVGLENTEAFF. The chain uses TRBV5-1 and TRBJ1-1; unclear D gene. The CDR3 extends over 15 amino acids. CDR1 SGHRS and CDR2 YFSETQ come from the germline V gene. V lost 4 bases to trimming and J lost 1 base, with 14 bases between them. Looking up the rest from reference TRBV5-1 and TRBJ1-1 gives the full variable domain: KAGVTQTPRYLIKTRGQQVTLSCSPISGHRSVSWYQQTPGQGLQFLFEYFSETQRNKGNFPGRFSGRQFSNSRSEMNVSTLELGDSALYLCASSPVGLENTEAFFGQGTRLTVV.

V and J are TRBV4-2 and TRBJ1-3, with D possibly being TRBD1 (5 bases). The V end lost 0 bases, the J end lost 0 bases, and 9 bases lay between the germline ends. The CDR3 runs to 16 residues. Germline V lookup: CDR1 LGHNA, CDR2 YNFKEQ. The CDR3 region is CASSQDRTNSGNTIYF. CDR3 nucleotides: TGTGCCAGCAGCCAAGACCGGACAAACTCTGGAAACACCATATATTTT.

This clonotype ranks as medium-sized. J is TRBJ2-5 and V is TRBV29-1; D assignment may be TRBD1 or TRBD2 (6 bases each). V was shortened by 8 bases and J by 3 bases, with 16 bases between the two germline ends. The CDR3 runs 13 residues. CDR1 SQVTM and CDR2 ANQGSEA come from the germline V gene. The CDR3 bases are TGCAGCACCCAAAGGGGGGCGGAAGAGACCCAGTACTTC. It yields the protein CSTQRGAEETQYF.

This clonotype occurred a few times. The chain uses TRBV15 and TRBJ1-4; weak D call: TRBD1 (6 bases). The CDR3 is made up of 16 amino acids. Germline V gives CDR1 LNHNV, CDR2 YYDKDF (reference sequence). Between the trimmed V and J ends, which lost 1 base and 8 bases, there was a span of 17 bases. As DNA, the CDR3 is TGTGCCACCAGCAGAGGGGATGGACAGAGAGGGGAAAAACTGTTTTTT. It is translated as CATSRGDGQRGEKLFF.

The V gene is TRBV6-1, the J gene TRBJ1-1; TRBD1 is a possible D gene (5 bases). Germline loops: CDR1 MNHNS, CDR2 SASEGT. V dropped 5 bases and J dropped 5 bases, with 15 bases sitting between them. The CDR3 sequence is 14 residues long. This CDR3 is CASSPVSRATEAFF. For the CDR3, the DNA is TGTGCCAGCAGTCCGGTTTCCAGGGCGACTGAAGCTTTCTTT.

A few counts support this clonotype. The chain couples TRBV27 to TRBJ1-5, with D possibly TRBD1 on 6 matching bases. Germline-derived CDR1 and CDR2 are MNHEY and SMNVEV (reference sequence). The CDR3 totals 15 residues. Trimming took 5 bases from V and 4 from J, leaving 15 bases between them. The CDR3 is CASSRNRVANQPQHF. CDR3 nucleotides: TGTGCCAGCAGTCGGAACAGGGTGGCTAATCAGCCCCAGCATTTT.

This clonotype was detected only a few times. The chain combines TRBV6-1 with TRBJ1-6; D gene unclear. The CDR3 contains 12 residues. Germline V lookup: CDR1 MNHNS, CDR2 SASEGT. V lost 6 bases and J lost 10, with 10 bases in between. The CDR3: CASRGFGSPLHF. Written as DNA, the CDR3 is TGTGCCAGCAGGGGGTTTGGGTCACCCCTCCACTTT.

The table lists this clonotype with a few counts. At one end, the junction sequence differs from germline, possibly due to a read error. V gene TRBV7-9 combines with J gene TRBJ1-2; the D is unclear. This CDR3 is 11 amino acids long. The germline CDR1 and CDR2 sequences are SEHNR and FQNEAQ (reference sequence). The CDR3 loop reads CASSLAEDLLF. The CDR3 DNA reads TGTGCCAGCAGCTTAGCAGAGGACCTACTCTTC.

This clonotype has a handful of counts. The gene calls are TRBV6-2 or TRBV6-3 and TRBJ2-1; D ambiguous. The CDR3 consists of 11 residues. Deletions cut 4 bases from V and 15 bases from J, with 13 bases between. The germline V gene has CDR1 MNHEY and CDR2 SVGEGT. The CDR3: CASSFGPVRFF. The CDR3 nucleotides are TGTGCCAGCAGTTTTGGACCAGTCAGGTTCTTC.

V usage is TRBV5-4 and J usage is TRBJ2-3; a weak D match, TRBD2 (5 bases). The V gene lost 4 bases and the J gene lost 0 bases, with 15 bases spanning the gap. The CDR3 contains 16 residues. Germline CDR1 is SGHNT and CDR2 is YYREEE (reference sequence). The CDR3 reads CASSLDYSRSTDTQYF. The DNA of the CDR3 is TGTGCCAGCAGCCTCGACTACTCACGTAGCACAGATACGCAGTATTTT.

In its sample, this clonotype was seen a few times. The chain joins TRBV5-1 to TRBJ2-5; D is perhaps TRBD1 (8 bases). The CDR3 covers 16 residues. V lost 2 bases and J 4 bases, leaving 18 bases between the germline ends. The germline CDR1 and CDR2 sequences are SGHRS and YFSETQ. CDR3 protein: CASSFFGQGGSETQYF. The CDR3 DNA sequence: TGCGCCAGCAGCTTTTTCGGACAGGGAGGGTCAGAGACCCAGTACTTC. Together with reference TRBV5-1 and TRBJ2-5, the CDR3 gives the full variable domain: KAGVTQTPRYLIKTRGQQVTLSCSPISGHRSVSWYQQTPGQGLQFLFEYFSETQRNKGNFPGRFSGRQFSNSRSEMNVSTLELGDSALYLCASSFFGQGGSETQYFGPGTRLLVL.

This clonotype has a count of ten or more. Here the CDR3 DNA reads TGTGCCAGCAGCTTGTTTGACAACACTGAAGCTTTCTTT. Translating it yields CASSLFDNTEAFF. V gene TRBV5-4 combines with J gene TRBJ1-1; D not resolved. V shed 1 base and J shed 2 bases, with 6 bases lying between them. The germline V gene encodes CDR1 SGHNT and CDR2 YYREEE (reference sequence). The CDR3 is 13 residues long. Together with reference TRBV5-4 and TRBJ1-1, the CDR3 gives the full variable domain: ETGVTQSPTHLIKTRGQQVTLRCSSQSGHNTVSWYQQALGQGPQFIFQYYREEENGRGNFPPRFSGLQFPNYSSELNVNALELDDSALYLCASSLFDNTEAFFGQGTRLTVV.

The genes are TRBV6-1 and TRBJ2-7; D might be TRBD2 (5 bases). The germline V gene has CDR1 MNHNS and CDR2 SASEGT. This CDR3 is 14 amino acids long. Trimming left V 1 base short and J 0 bases short, with 7 bases between. CDR3 residues: CASSEGGFSYEQYF. CDR3 DNA sequence: TGTGCCAGCAGTGAAGGCGGGTTCTCCTACGAGCAGTACTTC.

The V call is TRBV7-3, the J call TRBJ2-5; no clear D. V was cut by 5 bases and J by 2 bases, with 9 bases left in between. Germline loops: CDR1 SGHTA, CDR2 FQGTGA. The CDR3 runs to 13 residues. CDR3 sequence: CASSERYQETQYF. The CDR3, as DNA: TGTGCCAGCAGCGAAAGATATCAAGAGACCCAGTACTTC.

This clonotype was seen a few times. The chain is built from TRBV12-3 or TRBV12-4 and TRBJ2-7; TRBD2 agrees at 12 bases. CDR3 length: 16 residues. V dropped 5 bases and J dropped 3; count of bases not matched to a gene: 8. The chain's CDR3 is CASSKRLAGDHYEQYF. CDR3 DNA: TGTGCCAGCAGTAAAAGACTAGCGGGGGACCACTACGAGCAGTACTTC.